The 26 T cell receptor beta chains reported below all come from one sample, sequenced in a study of cytomegalovirus exposure and HLA in healthy donors. A multiplex PCR was run with 60 Vbeta primers and 13 Jbeta primers. Data came from immunoSEQ multiplex PCR; TCRdb stores just in-frame clones and leaves some out. This sample has some 130,000 clones, with 60% to 80% found just once. The sequenced material came from PBMCs. The receptor set was obtained from a man aged 30-40 years in good health and CMV-seronegative.

The chain employs TRBV6-1 and TRBJ1-2; no clear D gene. The CDR3 is 15 amino acids. Germline V lookup: CDR1 MNHNS, CDR2 SASEGT. Trimming took off 2 bases at V and 0 bases at J, with 10 bases between the two ends. CDR3 coding DNA: TGTGCCAGCAGTGAAATTGAGGGAGCTAACTATGGCTACACCTTC. Its protein is CASSEIEGANYGYTF.

This chain links TRBV29-1 with TRBJ2-5; D perhaps matches TRBD2 (5 bases). The germline V gene has CDR1 SQVTM and CDR2 ANQGSEA. This CDR3 has 12 residues. V shed 0 bases and J shed 4 bases, with 6 bases lying between them. CDR3 nucleotide sequence: TGCAGCGTTGAAGATGGAGGAGAGACCCAGTACTTC. Encoded protein: CSVEDGGETQYF.

On this clone: Other nucleotide sequences in the sample specify the same CDR3. V gene TRBV27 combines with J gene TRBJ2-7, with 7 nucleotides matching TRBD1. J lost 0 bases, V lost 3 bases, and 2 bases had no gene match. In germline, CDR1 is MNHEY, CDR2 SMNVEV (reference sequence). The CDR3 length is 14 residues. The CDR3 loop is CASSFGDSSYEQYF. CDR3 DNA sequence: TGTGCCAGCAGTTTCGGGGACAGCTCCTACGAGCAGTACTTC.

This clone was observed a single time. The chain links TRBV2 to TRBJ1-1; 9 bases are a match to TRBD1. The CDR3 is 15 residues long. The trim removed 3 bases at V and 5 bases at J, leaving 7 bases unmatched. Germline CDR1 SNHLY, CDR2 FYNNEI. CDR3 residues: CASSEGDRVYTEAFF. CDR3 sequence (DNA): TGTGCCAGCAGTGAGGGGGACAGGGTATATACTGAAGCTTTCTTT.

V is TRBV6-1 and J is TRBJ2-1; no clear D. This CDR3 spans 12 amino acids. The germline CDR1 and CDR2 sequences are MNHNS and SASEGT. V was shortened by 8 bases and J by 12 bases, with 17 bases between the two germline ends. The CDR3, as DNA: TGTGCCAGCCTAGGAGACCACTCGGGGCAGTTCTTC. This codes for CASLGDHSGQFF.

The V and J genes are TRBV7-3 and TRBJ2-3; TRBD2 matches 9 bases. Germline CDR1 SGHTA, CDR2 FQGTGA. The CDR3 sequence is 16 residues long. J gave up 2 bases and V 5 bases, and 8 bases lay outside the gene matches. CDR3 sequence (DNA): TGTGCCAGCAGCCCCGGGACTAGCCGATACACAGATACGCAGTATTTT. Protein product: CASSPGTSRYTDTQYF.

Comment on this clone: One end of the junction varies from germline; a read error may be responsible. The V call is TRBV6-5, the J call TRBJ2-7; 8 positions agree with TRBD2. The germline V gene has CDR1 MNHEY and CDR2 SVGAGI. CDR3 size: 14 residues. This CDR3 reads CASSHGRGSYEQCF. The CDR3 DNA reads TGTGCCAGCAGCCACGGGAGGGGTTCCTACGAGCAGTGCTTC.

This chain connects TRBV5-1 to TRBJ2-5; 7 nucleotides align to TRBD2. With V trimmed by 2 bases and J by 1 base, 8 bases remained unmatched. The germline gives CDR1 SGHRS, CDR2 YFSETQ. This CDR3 is built from 16 residues. The CDR3 loop is CASSFLAVTPQETQYF. CDR3 DNA sequence: TGCGCCAGCAGCTTTCTAGCGGTCACACCCCAAGAGACCCAGTACTTC.

This clone has a single count. This rearrangement joins TRBV19 to TRBJ1-5; TRBD1 aligns across 8 bases. The CDR3 spans 13 residues. The germline CDR1 and CDR2 sequences are LNHDA and SQIVND (reference sequence). The junction had 8 bases not matched to a gene; V was cut back by 10 bases and J by 6 bases. This CDR3 is CATRQGASQPQHF. CDR3 sequence (DNA): TGTGCCACTCGTCAGGGGGCGAGTCAGCCCCAGCATTTT.

The table lists this clone with a few counts. CDR3 sequence: CAIGTGNNQPQHF. CDR3 in DNA: TGTGCCATCGGAACAGGGAACAATCAGCCCCAGCATTTT. The J gene is TRBJ1-5, the V gene TRBV10-3; a possible D gene is TRBD1 (6 bases). Germline V CDR1 and CDR2: ENHRY, SYGVKD. The CDR3 loop spans 13 amino acids. V dropped 8 bases and J dropped 3 bases, with 11 bases sitting between them.

The rearrangement uses TRBV28 and TRBJ1-4; 7 positions match TRBD1. The CDR3 is 16 residues long. J lost 9 bases, V lost 2 bases, and 12 bases had no gene match. From germline, CDR1 is MDHEN and CDR2 SYDVKM. The CDR3 sequence is CASSLQRQGVVKKLFF. DNA of the CDR3: TGTGCCAGCAGTTTACAAAGACAGGGTGTTGTGAAAAAACTGTTTTTT.

V and J are TRBV5-1 and TRBJ2-5, with 12 bases identical to TRBD2. J was trimmed by 5 bases and V by 4 bases; bases with no gene match: 3. This CDR3 is 14 amino acids long. Germline-derived CDR1 and CDR2 are SGHRS and YFSETQ. DNA for the CDR3: TGCGCCAGCAGCGCCGGGACTAGCGGGGAGACCCAGTACTTC. Translation gives CASSAGTSGETQYF.

The V call is TRBV7-9, the J call TRBJ2-2; 12 bases map to TRBD2. The CDR3 length is 16 residues. Germline V gene data show CDR1 as SEHNR and CDR2 as FQNEAQ (reference sequence). V lost 1 base and J lost 6; bases outside the gene matches: 3. CDR3 sequence (DNA): TGTGCCAGCAGCTTAGGACTAGCGGGAGTGGCCGGGGAGCTGTTTTTT. Its translation is CASSLGLAGVAGELFF.

The chain couples TRBV14 to TRBJ2-1; 8 nucleotides align to TRBD2. V shed 5 bases, J shed 6 bases, and the junction held 9 bases outside the gene matches. The CDR3 covers 15 residues. The germline V gene has CDR1 SGHDN and CDR2 FVKESK. For the CDR3, the DNA is TGTGCCAGCAGCTACATCGCCGGGGGGGCCAATGAGCAGTTCTTC. Its protein is CASSYIAGGANEQFF.

The chain couples TRBV27 to TRBJ2-3; 7 bases align to TRBD1. The ends lost 0 bases at V and 2 bases at J; junction bases unmatched: 8. The CDR3 has 17 residues. Germline V gene sequence: CDR1 MNHEY, CDR2 SMNVEV (reference sequence). Here the CDR3 reads CASSLSAGQVATDTQYF. The DNA for the CDR3 is TGTGCCAGCAGTTTATCGGCCGGACAGGTCGCCACAGATACGCAGTATTTT.

This chain joins TRBV11-2 and TRBJ2-3; no definite D call. The CDR3 is 14 residues long. Trimming cost V 1 base and J 7 bases, with 12 bases left between them. Germline V lookup: CDR1 SGHAT, CDR2 FQNNGV. The DNA for the CDR3 is TGTGCCAGCAGCTTAGGGTCACTGGTAAATACGCAGTATTTT. Protein: CASSLGSLVNTQYF.

The chain employs TRBV9 and TRBJ1-5, with 8 nucleotides matching TRBD1. Germline values: CDR1 SGDLS, CDR2 YYNGEE. The CDR3 spans 16 residues. V lost 0 bases to trimming and J lost 4 bases; unmatched junction nucleotides: 6. CDR3 bases: TGTGCCAGCAGCGTAGCTACGGGACAGGAGAATCAGCCCCAGCATTTT. Translating gives CASSVATGQENQPQHF. Together with reference TRBV9 and TRBJ1-5, the CDR3 gives the full variable domain: DSGVTQTPKHLITATGQRVTLRCSPRSGDLSVYWYQQSLDQGLQFLIQYYNGEERAKGNILERFSAQQFPDLHSELNLSSLELGDSALYFCASSVATGQENQPQHFGDGTRLSIL.

The chain employs TRBV6-6 and TRBJ2-5, with TRBD1 identical over 9 bases. Germline trimming cut 7 bases from V and 3 bases from J; bases unmatched to any gene: 9. The CDR3 runs 15 residues. Germline V gene lookup returns CDR1 MNHNY and CDR2 SVGAGI (reference sequence). This chain's CDR3 is CASTNPGQGKETQYF. The CDR3 nucleotides read TGTGCCAGCACCAACCCGGGACAGGGAAAAGAGACCCAGTACTTC.

V usage is TRBV5-1 and J usage is TRBJ2-3; D is perhaps TRBD1 (6 bases). V was clipped by 0 bases and J by 1 base, with 15 bases between them. The germline V gene has CDR1 SGHRS and CDR2 YFSETQ. The CDR3 sequence is 17 residues long. The CDR3 DNA follows: TGCGCCAGCAGCTTGGGGGCGCTGGCAGGGGGCACAGATACGCAGTATTTT. Encoded protein: CASSLGALAGGTDTQYF.

Remarks on this clone: At one boundary the junction diverges from the germline segment, which might be a read error. The genes are TRBV7-7 and TRBJ2-3; 8 bases fit TRBD2. Germline-derived CDR1 and CDR2 are SSHAT and FNYEAQ (reference sequence). This CDR3 is 15 amino acids long. CDR3 loop: CASSLGREGTDTQYF. CDR3 bases: TGTGCTAGCAGCTTAGGGCGGGAGGGCACAGATACGCAGTATTTT.

This clone was observed a few times. V usage is TRBV5-1 and J usage is TRBJ2-5; 12 bases agree with TRBD2. This CDR3 contains 16 residues. V gave up 3 bases and J gave up 0 bases; unmatched junction bases: 3. In germline, CDR1 is SGHRS, CDR2 YFSETQ. CDR3 sequence: CASSSGTSGHQETQYF. CDR3 in DNA: TGCGCCAGCAGCTCAGGGACTAGCGGGCACCAAGAGACCCAGTACTTC.

On this clone itself: Other DNA sequences in this specimen translate into the identical CDR3. In nucleotides, the CDR3 is TGTGCCAGCAGCCTGCACAGGGGCGAGGGAGAAAAACTGTTTTTT. It encodes CASSLHRGEGEKLFF. This chain uses TRBV5-4 with TRBJ1-4; 7 positions match TRBD1. Looked up from germline, CDR1 is SGHNT and CDR2 is YYREEE (reference sequence). Trimming at V came to 4 bases and at J to 8 bases, leaving 11 bases not matched to a gene. The CDR3 totals 15 residues.

The CDR3 coding sequence is TGTGCCAGCAGCCATGATACAGGGGTGACAGATACGCAGTATTTT. Its translation: CASSHDTGVTDTQYF. The V gene is TRBV13, the J gene TRBJ2-3, with 7 bases lining up with TRBD1. V was clipped by 5 bases and J by 3 bases; unmatched bases: 8. The CDR3 has 15 amino acids. Germline values: CDR1 PRHDT, CDR2 FYEKMQ (reference sequence).

The rearrangement links TRBV27 to TRBJ1-4; D not certain. The ends were cut back, 6 bases at V and 0 bases at J, with 8 bases in the middle. From germline, CDR1 is MNHEY and CDR2 SMNVEV (reference sequence). The length of the CDR3 is 14 residues. CDR3 bases: TGTGCCAGCAGCTACAGTGCAACTAATGAAAAACTGTTTTTT. It specifies CASSYSATNEKLFF.

The chain joins TRBV5-1 to TRBJ2-5, with TRBD1 identical over 7 bases. The length of the CDR3 is 15 residues. Germline V CDR1 and CDR2: SGHRS, YFSETQ. V was pared by 0 bases and J by 0 bases, with 2 bases of the junction left unmatched. CDR3 in amino acids: CASSLGDRYQETQYF. CDR3 in DNA: TGCGCCAGCAGCTTGGGGGACAGATACCAAGAGACCCAGTACTTC.

This chain connects TRBV5-5 to TRBJ2-1; 10 bases match TRBD2. V lost 4 bases to trimming and J lost 2 bases; unmatched junction nucleotides: 3. The CDR3 runs 15 residues. Per the germline V gene, CDR1 is SGHKS and CDR2 is YYEKEE (reference sequence). DNA for the CDR3: TGTGCCAGCAGCCAAGGACTAGCGGCCTACAATGAGCAGTTCTTC. Residues: CASSQGLAAYNEQFF.